The 22 T cell receptor beta chains listed next were all sequenced from one sample in a study of T-cell memory formation after mild COVID-19. From the 5' RACE reads, TCRdb called clonotypes with MiXCR, one entry per CDR3 protein. The sample holds 390,000 or so distinct CDR3 sequences, approximately 15% seen once. Sequenced sample: PBMCs or a T cell subset sorted from them (not recorded which). These receptors were taken from a man between 18 and 35 years old who had mild COVID-19 (a few samples of this study predate the infection). Cell type and time point are not known.

The chain carries TRBV29-1 and TRBJ1-1; D is possibly TRBD1 (6 bases). Germline V gene lookup returns CDR1 SQVTM and CDR2 ANQGSEA. CDR3 length: 12 residues. Trimming stripped 6 bases from V and 4 bases from J, with 12 bases between. CDR3 sequence (DNA): TGCAGCGTGGGGGCCAGGGGCACTGAAGCTTTCTTT. Amino acids: CSVGARGTEAFF. The whole variable domain, filled in from reference TRBV29-1 and TRBJ1-1, reads SAVISQKPSRDICQRGTSLTIQCQVDSQVTMMFWYRQQPGQSLTLIATANQGSEATYESGFVIDKFPISRPNLTFSTLTVSNMSPEDSSIYLCSVGARGTEAFFGQGTRLTVV.

This chain uses TRBV5-1 with TRBJ1-4; D gene unclear. The germline gives CDR1 SGHRS, CDR2 YFSETQ. The CDR3 is 16 amino acids. V was trimmed by 1 base and J by 5 bases, leaving 15 bases between them. In nucleotides, the CDR3 is TGCGCCAGCAGCTTGAGCTCAGCTCCGCGGAATGAAAAACTGTTTTTT. Protein: CASSLSSAPRNEKLFF.

This clonotype came up a few times. V and J are TRBV20-1 and TRBJ1-4; no reliable D call. Germline values: CDR1 DFQATT, CDR2 SNEGSKA (reference sequence). CDR3 size: 14 residues. V lost 0 bases and J 3 bases, leaving 8 bases between the germline ends. The CDR3 is CSARDLGSNEKLFF. CDR3 DNA sequence: TGCAGTGCTAGAGATTTGGGGTCTAATGAAAAACTGTTTTTT.

This clonotype was seen a handful of times. The V gene is TRBV20-1, the J gene TRBJ1-4, with unresolved D. Germline V lookup: CDR1 DFQATT, CDR2 SNEGSKA (reference sequence). This CDR3 comprises 11 residues. CDR3 in DNA: TGCGCCAGCCCAACTAATGAAAAACTGTTTTTT. This translates into CASPTNEKLFF.

This clonotype turned up a few times. The chain joins TRBV4-3 to TRBJ2-7; TRBD2 aligns across 8 bases. Germline V gene lookup returns CDR1 LGHNA and CDR2 YSLEER. CDR3 length equals 16 residues. Losses at the gene ends were 0 bases for V and 2 bases for J; bases not matched to a gene: 6. CDR3 in amino acids: CASSQDSTSGAYEQYF. CDR3 nucleotide sequence: TGCGCCAGCAGCCAAGATAGCACTAGCGGTGCCTACGAGCAGTACTTC.

The chain uses TRBV6-2 or TRBV6-3 and TRBJ2-6, with 9 bases that match TRBD1. Germline CDR1 and CDR2: MNHEY and SVGEGT. The V and J ends lost 8 bases and 4 bases, in that order; junction bases with no gene match: 15. CDR3 length: 18 residues. The CDR3 loop is CASGTTRGTGTGANVLTF. The CDR3 DNA follows: TGTGCCAGCGGGACTACCCGGGGGACAGGGACCGGGGCCAACGTCCTGACTTTC.

The J gene is TRBJ1-2, the V gene TRBV9; 10 bases match TRBD1. V trimming: 4 bases; J trimming: 0 bases; junction bases outside the gene matches: 3. The germline CDR1 and CDR2 sequences are SGDLS and YYNGEE. The CDR3 spans 15 residues. In DNA form, the CDR3 reads TGTGCCAGCAGCCCAGGACAGGGGGCTAACTATGGCTACACCTTC. It is translated as CASSPGQGANYGYTF.

This clonotype was found a few times. The CDR3 DNA reads as TGTGCCAGCAGCGCAGGACAGGTGGGCAATCAGCCCCAGCATTTT. Its protein product is CASSAGQVGNQPQHF. The V call is TRBV7-6, the J call TRBJ1-5, with 7 positions matching TRBD1. This CDR3 has 15 residues. V dropped 5 bases and J dropped 2; count of bases not matched to a gene: 6. CDR1 and CDR2 from the germline V gene are SGHVS and FNYEAQ.

V and J are TRBV27 and TRBJ1-2, with 8 bases lining up with TRBD1. CDR3 size: 15 residues. V lost 5 bases to trimming and J lost 0 bases; unmatched junction nucleotides: 5. Germline V gene lookup returns CDR1 MNHEY and CDR2 SMNVEV (reference sequence). DNA of the CDR3: TGTGCCAGCAGTCCGCACAGGGGGGCTAACTATGGCTACACCTTC. Its translation is CASSPHRGANYGYTF.

The sample holds a few counts of this clonotype. The V call is TRBV4-3, the J call TRBJ1-2; perhaps TRBD1 as D (5 bases). Looked up from germline, CDR1 is LGHNA and CDR2 is YSLEER. The CDR3 is made up of 16 amino acids. V lost 0 bases, J lost 3 bases, and 14 bases lay in between. The CDR3 DNA is TGCGCCAGCAGCCAAGACCGCTCGGGACCGTACTATGGCTACACCTTC. Residues: CASSQDRSGPYYGYTF.

The V gene is TRBV24-1, the J gene TRBJ2-7, with D hard to call. V gave up 0 bases and J gave up 0 bases, with 5 bases separating them. Germline V gene sequence: CDR1 KGHDR, CDR2 SFDVKD. The CDR3 runs 14 residues. As DNA, the CDR3 is TGTGCCACCAGTGATTTGAACGGCTCCTACGAGCAGTACGTC. Translated: CATSDLNGSYEQYV.

The chain is built from TRBV7-3 and TRBJ1-1; 11 nucleotides align to TRBD1. V lost 1 base, J lost 4 bases, and 5 bases stayed unmatched. This CDR3 has 16 residues. The germline V gene has CDR1 SGHTA and CDR2 FQGTGA. In DNA, the CDR3 is TGTGCCAGCAGCTTAAACGGGGACAGGGGGATCACTGAAGCTTTCTTT. It is translated as CASSLNGDRGITEAFF.

The V gene is TRBV7-9, the J gene TRBJ2-1; no clear D gene. CDR3 size: 15 residues. Germline CDR1 is SEHNR and CDR2 is FQNEAQ (reference sequence). With 6 bases removed from V and 6 bases from J, the gap between germline ends came to 18 bases. CDR3 coding DNA: TGTGCCAGCAGGCCTGCTGTTCGGTCTGGCAATGAGCAGTTCTTC. Its translation is CASRPAVRSGNEQFF. Variable domain in full (rest from reference TRBV7-9 and TRBJ2-1): DTGVSQNPRHKITKRGQNVTFRCDPISEHNRLYWYRQTLGQGPEFLTYFQNEAQLEKSRLLSDRFSAERPKGSFSTLEIQRTEQGDSAMYLCASRPAVRSGNEQFFGPGTRLTVL.

The J gene is TRBJ2-7, the V gene TRBV3-1, with unresolved D. Trimming removed 3 bases from V and 0 bases from J, with 6 bases in between. The germline gives CDR1 LGHDT, CDR2 YNNKEL (reference sequence). The CDR3 runs to 13 residues. In nucleotides, the CDR3 is TGTGCCAGCAGCCAGCACGTCTCCTACGAGCAGTACTTC. Its protein is CASSQHVSYEQYF.

This clonotype was seen many times. This sequence joins TRBV30 and TRBJ1-1; D is unclear. The ends were cut back, 7 bases at V and 0 bases at J, with 9 bases in the middle. Germline-derived CDR1 and CDR2 are GTSNPN and SVGIG (reference sequence). The CDR3 is 12 amino acids. The CDR3 nucleotides read TGTGCCTTAGAGGGAATGAACACTGAAGCTTTCTTT. Translation: CALEGMNTEAFF.

This clonotype was counted only a few times. The chain links TRBV3-1 to TRBJ2-5, with 10 bases matching TRBD2. The germline CDR1 and CDR2 sequences are LGHDT and YNNKEL (reference sequence). This CDR3 comprises 16 residues. With V trimmed by 3 bases and J by 5 bases, 9 bases remained unmatched. In DNA, the CDR3 is TGTGCCAGCAGCCACGGACTAGCGGCCATATCGGAGACCCAGTACTTC. Its protein product is CASSHGLAAISETQYF.

The rearrangement uses TRBV28 and TRBJ1-1; 7 bases agree with TRBD1. J was trimmed by 0 bases and V by 6 bases; bases with no gene match: 10. Germline V CDR1 and CDR2: MDHEN, SYDVKM. The CDR3 loop spans 16 amino acids. The CDR3 here is CASSPGGGGLNTEAFF. CDR3 sequence (DNA): TGTGCCAGCAGCCCAGGGGGGGGAGGCCTGAACACTGAAGCTTTCTTT. Looking up the rest from reference TRBV28 and TRBJ1-1 gives the full variable domain: DVKVTQSSRYLVKRTGEKVFLECVQDMDHENMFWYRQDPGLGLRLIYFSYDVKMKEKGDIPEGYSVSREKKERFSLILESASTNQTSMYLCASSPGGGGLNTEAFFGQGTRLTVV.

This clonotype was counted only a few times. The genes are TRBV12-3 or TRBV12-4 and TRBJ2-1, with 12 bases matching TRBD1. J lost 8 bases, V lost 6 bases, and 11 bases had no gene match. The CDR3 totals 16 residues. The CDR3 sequence is CASSPGTGGALHEQFF. CDR3 bases: TGTGCCAGCAGCCCGGGGACAGGGGGCGCGCTCCATGAGCAGTTCTTC.

The chain couples TRBV25-1 to TRBJ2-5; 7 positions match TRBD1. With V trimmed by 3 bases and J by 4 bases, 5 bases remained unmatched. The germline V gene encodes CDR1 MGHDK and CDR2 SYGVNS. The CDR3 loop spans 14 amino acids. CDR3 residues: CASSEVGGIETQYF. The CDR3 nucleotides read TGTGCCAGCAGTGAGGTAGGGGGCATAGAGACCCAGTACTTC.

The chain carries TRBV7-2 and TRBJ2-1; 8 bases map to TRBD2. From germline, CDR1 is SGHTA and CDR2 FQGNSA. V was pared by 3 bases and J by 5 bases, with 3 bases of the junction left unmatched. CDR3 length: 14 residues. Here the CDR3 reads CASSLSGGNNEQFF. Here the CDR3 DNA reads TGTGCCAGCAGCTTGTCGGGGGGGAACAATGAGCAGTTCTTC.

In this sample, this clonotype turned up a few times. The CDR3 coding sequence is TGTGCCAGCAGCCAAGGCGGCGCGTCTAATGAAAAACTGTTTTTT. Protein sequence: CASSQGGASNEKLFF. The chain carries TRBV14 and TRBJ1-4; no definite D call. With 1 base removed from V and 3 bases from J, the gap between germline ends came to 9 bases. Germline V gene lookup returns CDR1 SGHDN and CDR2 FVKESK. This CDR3 spans 15 amino acids.

This clonotype was counted between two and nine times. The chain joins TRBV18 to TRBJ1-2; D remains unclear. This CDR3 contains 12 residues. V was shortened by 2 bases and J by 8 bases, with 9 bases between the two germline ends. CDR1 KGHSH and CDR2 LQKENI come from the germline V gene. CDR3: CASSPIAGGYTF. The DNA of the CDR3 is TGTGCCAGCTCACCAATAGCCGGAGGCTACACCTTC.